This entry lists 3 T cell receptor beta chains sequenced from one sample in a study of blood T cell repertoires in COVID-19. Using immunoSEQ multiplex PCR, the repertoire was profiled, and TCRdb retains in-frame clones only, with some absent. The profile shows 180,000 or so clones, approximately 89% of them singletons. The sequencing input was peripheral blood. These receptor sequences come from a middle-aged man with active or convalescent COVID-19.

This clone was picked up a small number of times. The chain carries TRBV11-2 and TRBJ2-7; 8 nucleotides match TRBD2. The germline CDR1 and CDR2 sequences are SGHAT and FQNNGV. After removal of 0 bases from V and 12 bases from J, the junction contained 7 bases not matched to a gene. CDR3 length: 13 amino acids. CDR3 protein: CASSLEPPGGRYF. The CDR3, as DNA: TGTGCCAGCAGCTTAGAGCCCCCGGGGGGGCGGTACTTC. Filled out from reference TRBV11-2 and TRBJ2-7, the complete variable domain reads EAGVAQSPRYKIIEKRQSVAFWCNPISGHATLYWYQQILGQGPKLLIQFQNNGVVDDSQLPKDRFSAERLKGVDSTLKIQPAKLEDSAVYLCASSLEPPGGRYFGPGTRLTVT.

This rearrangement joins TRBV4-3 to TRBJ1-4; TRBD1 might be the D (5 bases). V lost 0 bases and J lost 8, with 13 bases in between. This CDR3 is 15 amino acids long. Per the germline V gene, CDR1 is LGHNA and CDR2 is YSLEER. DNA of the CDR3: TGCGCCAGCAGCCAAGATGGGGGGTCCCGCGAAAAACTGTTTTTT. Protein sequence: CASSQDGGSREKLFF.

This chain links TRBV10-3 with TRBJ1-5, with unresolved D. From germline, CDR1 is ENHRY and CDR2 SYGVKD. Trimming shortened V by 0 bases and J by 7 bases, and 13 bases separated the two germline ends. The CDR3 consists of 15 residues. CDR3: CAISESGPGGQPQHF. Here the CDR3 DNA reads TGTGCCATCAGTGAGTCGGGCCCGGGAGGCCAGCCCCAGCATTTT.